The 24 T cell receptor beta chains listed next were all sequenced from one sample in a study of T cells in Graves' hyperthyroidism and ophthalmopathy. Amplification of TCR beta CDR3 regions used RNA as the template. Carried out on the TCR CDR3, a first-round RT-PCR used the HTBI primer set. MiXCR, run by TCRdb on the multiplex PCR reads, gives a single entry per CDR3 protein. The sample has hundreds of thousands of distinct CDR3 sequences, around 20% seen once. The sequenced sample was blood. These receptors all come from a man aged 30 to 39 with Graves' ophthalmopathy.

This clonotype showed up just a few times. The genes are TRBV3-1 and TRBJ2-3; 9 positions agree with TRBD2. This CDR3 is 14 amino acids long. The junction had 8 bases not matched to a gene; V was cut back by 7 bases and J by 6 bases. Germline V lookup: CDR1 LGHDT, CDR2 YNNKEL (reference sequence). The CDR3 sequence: CASKRREGGDTQYF. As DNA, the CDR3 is TGTGCCAGCAAACGGCGGGAGGGCGGGGATACGCAGTATTTT.

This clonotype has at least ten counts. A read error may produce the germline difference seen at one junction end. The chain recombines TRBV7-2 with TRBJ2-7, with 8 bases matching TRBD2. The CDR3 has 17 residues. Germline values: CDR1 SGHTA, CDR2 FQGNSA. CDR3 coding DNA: TGTGCCAGCAGCCTAGCGGGCCAACCTCGGAGCTCCTACGAGCAGTACTTC. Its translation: CASSLAGQPRSSYEQYF.

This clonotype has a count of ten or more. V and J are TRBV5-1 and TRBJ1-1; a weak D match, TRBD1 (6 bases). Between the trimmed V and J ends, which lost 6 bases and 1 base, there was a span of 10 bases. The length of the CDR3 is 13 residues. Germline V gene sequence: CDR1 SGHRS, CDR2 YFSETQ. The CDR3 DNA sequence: TGCGCCAGCACCCGGACAGAGAACACTGAAGCTTTCTTT. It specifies CASTRTENTEAFF.

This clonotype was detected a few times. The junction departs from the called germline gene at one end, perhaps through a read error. Here the CDR3 DNA reads TGTGCCATCAGTTACCGGGGCTCGGCTACCTACGAGCAGTACTTC. It codes for CAISYRGSATYEQYF. The chain couples TRBV6-9 to TRBJ2-7, with D perhaps assigned TRBD1 or TRBD2 (5 bases each). CDR3 length: 15 amino acids. CDR1 and CDR2 from the germline V gene are MNHGY and SVAAGI.

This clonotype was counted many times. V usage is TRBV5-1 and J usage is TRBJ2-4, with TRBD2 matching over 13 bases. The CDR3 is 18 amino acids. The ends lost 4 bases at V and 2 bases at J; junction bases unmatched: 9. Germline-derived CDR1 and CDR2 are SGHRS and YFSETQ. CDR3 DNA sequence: TGCGCCAGCAGCCCCCTTGGACTAGCGGGAGTGACCAAAAACATTCAGTACTTC. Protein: CASSPLGLAGVTKNIQYF.

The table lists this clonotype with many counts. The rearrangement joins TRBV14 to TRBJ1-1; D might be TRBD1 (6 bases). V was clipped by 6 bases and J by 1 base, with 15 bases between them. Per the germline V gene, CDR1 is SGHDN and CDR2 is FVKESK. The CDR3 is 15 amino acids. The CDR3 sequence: CASSPAGQPNTEAFF. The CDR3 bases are TGTGCCAGCAGTCCGGCCGGACAGCCGAACACTGAAGCTTTCTTT.

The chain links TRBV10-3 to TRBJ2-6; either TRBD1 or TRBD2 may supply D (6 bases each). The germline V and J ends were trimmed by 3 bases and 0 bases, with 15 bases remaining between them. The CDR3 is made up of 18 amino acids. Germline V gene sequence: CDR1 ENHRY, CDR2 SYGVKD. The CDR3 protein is CAISDSGQTSSGANVLTF. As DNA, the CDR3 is TGTGCCATCAGTGATAGTGGACAGACTAGCTCTGGGGCCAACGTCCTGACTTTC.

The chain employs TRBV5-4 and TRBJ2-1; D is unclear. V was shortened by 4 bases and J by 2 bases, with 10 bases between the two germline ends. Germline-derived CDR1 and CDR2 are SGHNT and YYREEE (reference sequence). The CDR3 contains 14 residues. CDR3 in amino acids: CASSGVGAYNEQFF. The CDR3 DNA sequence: TGTGCCAGCAGCGGCGTTGGGGCCTACAATGAGCAGTTCTTC.

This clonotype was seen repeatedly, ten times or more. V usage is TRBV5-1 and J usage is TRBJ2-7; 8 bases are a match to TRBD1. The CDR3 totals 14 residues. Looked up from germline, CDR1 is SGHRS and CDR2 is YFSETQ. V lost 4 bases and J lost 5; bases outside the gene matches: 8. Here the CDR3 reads CASSLHDRGHEQYF. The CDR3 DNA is TGCGCCAGCAGCCTACATGACAGGGGACACGAGCAGTACTTC.

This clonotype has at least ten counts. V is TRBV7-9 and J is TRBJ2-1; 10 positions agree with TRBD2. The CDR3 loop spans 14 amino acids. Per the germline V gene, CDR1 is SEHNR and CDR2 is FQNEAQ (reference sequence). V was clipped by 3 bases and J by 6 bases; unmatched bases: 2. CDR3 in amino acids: CASSFRTSGNEQFF. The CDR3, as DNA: TGTGCCAGCAGCTTTAGGACTAGCGGCAATGAGCAGTTCTTC.

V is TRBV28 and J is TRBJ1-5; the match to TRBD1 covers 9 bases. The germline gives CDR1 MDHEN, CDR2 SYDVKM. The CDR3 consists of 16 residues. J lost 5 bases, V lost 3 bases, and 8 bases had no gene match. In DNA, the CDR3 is TGTGCCAGCAGTTTCCGGGACAGGGTTTCGTATCAGCCCCAGCATTTT. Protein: CASSFRDRVSYQPQHF.

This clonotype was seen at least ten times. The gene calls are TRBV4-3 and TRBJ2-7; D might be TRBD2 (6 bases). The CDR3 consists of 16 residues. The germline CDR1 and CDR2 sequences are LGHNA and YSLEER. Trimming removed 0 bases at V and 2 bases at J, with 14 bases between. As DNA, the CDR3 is TGCGCCAGCAGCCAAGATCACCATGGCGGGACCTACGAGCAGTACTTC. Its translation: CASSQDHHGGTYEQYF.

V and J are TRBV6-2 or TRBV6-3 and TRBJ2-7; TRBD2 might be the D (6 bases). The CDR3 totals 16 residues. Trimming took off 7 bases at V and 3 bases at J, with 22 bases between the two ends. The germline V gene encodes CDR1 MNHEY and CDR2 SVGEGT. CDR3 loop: CASNPTGGGTLYEQYF. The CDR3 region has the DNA TGTGCCAGCAACCCGACCGGTGGGGGGACTCTCTACGAGCAGTACTTC.

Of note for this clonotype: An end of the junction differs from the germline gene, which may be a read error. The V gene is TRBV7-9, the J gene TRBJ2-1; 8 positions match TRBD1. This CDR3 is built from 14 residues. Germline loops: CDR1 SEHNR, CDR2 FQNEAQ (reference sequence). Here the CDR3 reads CASSLGQGRNEQSF. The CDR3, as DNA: TGTGCCAGCAGCTTAGGACAGGGGAGGAATGAGCAGTCCTTC.

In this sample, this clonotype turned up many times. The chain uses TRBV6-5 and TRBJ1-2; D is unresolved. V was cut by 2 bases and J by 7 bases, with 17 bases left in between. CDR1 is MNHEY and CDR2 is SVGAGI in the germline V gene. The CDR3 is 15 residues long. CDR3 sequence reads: CASSYGPLSEAGYTF. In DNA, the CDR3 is TGTGCCAGCAGTTACGGTCCCCTTAGTGAGGCTGGCTACACCTTC.

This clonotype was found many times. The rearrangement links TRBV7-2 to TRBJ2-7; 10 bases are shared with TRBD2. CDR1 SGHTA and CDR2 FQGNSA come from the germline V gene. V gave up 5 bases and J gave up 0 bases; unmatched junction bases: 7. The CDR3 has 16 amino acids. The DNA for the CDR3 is TGTGCCAGCAGCCGCCGTAGCGGGAGGACCTCCTACGAGCAGTACTTC. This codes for CASSRRSGRTSYEQYF.

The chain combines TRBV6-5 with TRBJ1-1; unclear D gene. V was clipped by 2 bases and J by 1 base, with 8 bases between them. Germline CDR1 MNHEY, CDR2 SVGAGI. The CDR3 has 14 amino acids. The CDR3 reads CASSYPKENTEAFF. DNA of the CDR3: TGTGCCAGCAGTTACCCCAAGGAGAACACTGAAGCTTTCTTT.

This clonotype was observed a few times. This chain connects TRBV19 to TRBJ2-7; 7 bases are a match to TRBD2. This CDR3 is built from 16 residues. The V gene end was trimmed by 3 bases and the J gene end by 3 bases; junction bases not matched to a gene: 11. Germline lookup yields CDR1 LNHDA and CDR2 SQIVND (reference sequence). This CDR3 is CASSMGPWDYGYEQYF. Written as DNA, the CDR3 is TGTGCCAGTAGTATGGGACCCTGGGACTATGGCTACGAGCAGTACTTC. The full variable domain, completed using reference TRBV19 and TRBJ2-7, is DGGITQSPKYLFRKEGQNVTLSCEQNLNHDAMYWYRQDPGQGLRLIYYSQIVNDFQKGDIAEGYSVSREKKESFPLTVTSAQKNPTAFYLCASSMGPWDYGYEQYFGPGTRLTVT.

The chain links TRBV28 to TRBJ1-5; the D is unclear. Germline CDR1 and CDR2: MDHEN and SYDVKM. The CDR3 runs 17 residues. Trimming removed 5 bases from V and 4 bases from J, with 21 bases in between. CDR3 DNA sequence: TGTGCCAGCAGTAACCCCCTCAGGAGAGATCGTAATCAGCCCCAGCATTTT. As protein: CASSNPLRRDRNQPQHF.

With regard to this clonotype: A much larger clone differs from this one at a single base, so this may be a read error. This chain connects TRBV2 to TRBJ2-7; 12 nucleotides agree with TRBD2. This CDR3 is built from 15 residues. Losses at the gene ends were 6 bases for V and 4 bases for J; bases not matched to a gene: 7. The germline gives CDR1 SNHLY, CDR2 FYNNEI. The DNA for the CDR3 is TGTGCCAGCAGGGTCCTGGGACTAGCGGGTTACGAGCAGTACTTC. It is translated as CASRVLGLAGYEQYF. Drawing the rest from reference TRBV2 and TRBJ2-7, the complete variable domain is EPEVTQTPSHQVTQMGQEVILRCVPISNHLYFYWYRQILGQKVEFLVSFYNNEISEKSEIFDDQFSVERPDGSNFTLKIRSTKLEDSAMYFCASRVLGLAGYEQYFGPGTRLTVT.

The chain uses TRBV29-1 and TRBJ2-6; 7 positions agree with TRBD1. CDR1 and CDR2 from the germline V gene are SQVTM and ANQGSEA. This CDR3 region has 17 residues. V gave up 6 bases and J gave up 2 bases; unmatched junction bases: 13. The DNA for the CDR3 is TGCAGCGTCCCCGGGACAAGGGGGCAGACTGGGGCCAACGTCCTGACTTTC. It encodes CSVPGTRGQTGANVLTF.

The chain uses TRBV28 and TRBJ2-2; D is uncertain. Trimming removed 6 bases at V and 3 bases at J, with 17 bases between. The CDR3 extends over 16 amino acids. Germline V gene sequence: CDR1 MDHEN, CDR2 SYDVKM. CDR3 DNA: TGTGCCAGCAGCCTAGGCTACAGACAAGACACCGGGGAGCTGTTTTTT. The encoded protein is CASSLGYRQDTGELFF.

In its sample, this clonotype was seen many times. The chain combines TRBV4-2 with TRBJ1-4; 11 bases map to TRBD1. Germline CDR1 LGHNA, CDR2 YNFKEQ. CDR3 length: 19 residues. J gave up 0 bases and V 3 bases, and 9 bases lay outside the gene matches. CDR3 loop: CASSQDRGHLTATNEKLFF. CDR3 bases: TGTGCCAGCAGCCAGGACAGGGGGCACCTAACGGCAACTAATGAAAAACTGTTTTTT.

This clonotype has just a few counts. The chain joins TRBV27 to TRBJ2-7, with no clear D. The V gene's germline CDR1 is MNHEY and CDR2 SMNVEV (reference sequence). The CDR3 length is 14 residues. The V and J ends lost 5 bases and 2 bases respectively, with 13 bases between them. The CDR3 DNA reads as TGTGCCAGCAGTACGGGTAGCTTCACCTACGAGCAGTACTTC. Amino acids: CASSTGSFTYEQYF.